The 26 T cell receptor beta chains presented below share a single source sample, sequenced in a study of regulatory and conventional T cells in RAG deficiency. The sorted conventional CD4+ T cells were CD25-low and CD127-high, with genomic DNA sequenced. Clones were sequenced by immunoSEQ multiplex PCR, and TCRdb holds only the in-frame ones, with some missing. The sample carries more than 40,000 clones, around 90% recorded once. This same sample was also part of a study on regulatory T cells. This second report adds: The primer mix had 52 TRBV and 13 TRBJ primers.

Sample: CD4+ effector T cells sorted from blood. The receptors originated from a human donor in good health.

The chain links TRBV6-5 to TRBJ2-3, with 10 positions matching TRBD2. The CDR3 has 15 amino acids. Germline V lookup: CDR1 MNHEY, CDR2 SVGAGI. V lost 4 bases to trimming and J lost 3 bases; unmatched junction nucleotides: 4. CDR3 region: CASSSGAGGTDTQYF. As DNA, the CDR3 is TGTGCCAGCAGTTCCGGAGCGGGGGGGACAGATACGCAGTATTTT.

Written as DNA, the CDR3 is TGTGCCAGCAGTTACGGGGTAACAGAAGAAGCTTTCTTT. Translating it yields CASSYGVTEEAFF. The chain is built from TRBV6-5 and TRBJ1-1; D not resolved. The CDR3 loop spans 13 amino acids. V was cut by 2 bases and J by 8 bases, with 12 bases left in between. Looked up from germline, CDR1 is MNHEY and CDR2 is SVGAGI.

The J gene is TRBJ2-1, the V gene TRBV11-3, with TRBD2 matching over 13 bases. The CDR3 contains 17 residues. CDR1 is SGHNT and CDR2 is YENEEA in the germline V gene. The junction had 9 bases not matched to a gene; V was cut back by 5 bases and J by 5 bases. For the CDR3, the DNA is TGTGCCAGCAGCCCCCGACTAGCGGGGGGAGGCCACAATGAGCAGTTCTTC. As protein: CASSPRLAGGGHNEQFF.

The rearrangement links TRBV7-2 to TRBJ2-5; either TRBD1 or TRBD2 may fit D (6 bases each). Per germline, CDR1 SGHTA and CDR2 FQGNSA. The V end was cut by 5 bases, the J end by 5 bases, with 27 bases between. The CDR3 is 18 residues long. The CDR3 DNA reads TGTGCCAGCAGCCTAGGAAGACTAACGGGGGCCTCCCGGGAGACCCAGTACTTC. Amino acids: CASSLGRLTGASRETQYF.

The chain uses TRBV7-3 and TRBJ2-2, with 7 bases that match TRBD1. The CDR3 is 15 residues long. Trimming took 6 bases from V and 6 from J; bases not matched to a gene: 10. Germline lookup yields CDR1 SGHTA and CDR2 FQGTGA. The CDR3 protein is CASSSGTATPGELFF. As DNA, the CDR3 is TGTGCCAGCAGTTCCGGGACAGCAACTCCCGGGGAGCTGTTTTTT.

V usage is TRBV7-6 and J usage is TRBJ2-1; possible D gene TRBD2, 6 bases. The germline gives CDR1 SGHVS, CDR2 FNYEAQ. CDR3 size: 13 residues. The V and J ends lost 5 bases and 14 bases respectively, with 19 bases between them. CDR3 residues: CASSKEVRGGKFF. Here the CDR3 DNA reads TGTGCCAGCAGCAAAGAAGTCCGGGGAGGAAAGTTCTTC. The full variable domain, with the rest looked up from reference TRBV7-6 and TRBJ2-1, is GAGVSQSPRYKVTKRGQDVALRCDPISGHVSLYWYRQALGQGPEFLTYFNYEAQQDKSGLPNDRFSAERPEGSISTLTIQRTEQRDSAMYRCASSKEVRGGKFFGPGTRLTVL.

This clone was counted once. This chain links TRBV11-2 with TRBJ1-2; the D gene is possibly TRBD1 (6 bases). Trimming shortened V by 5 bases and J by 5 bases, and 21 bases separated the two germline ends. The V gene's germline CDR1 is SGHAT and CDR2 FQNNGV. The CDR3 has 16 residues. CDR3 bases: TGTGCCAGCAGCCCCCAGAGACAGGAAGGGGGATATGGCTACACCTTC. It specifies CASSPQRQEGGYGYTF.

CDR3 in amino acids: CASSVEQGNSPLHF. The CDR3 bases are TGTGCCAGCAGCGTGGAACAGGGTAATTCACCCCTCCACTTT. This rearrangement joins TRBV7-8 to TRBJ1-6, with D maybe TRBD1 (6 bases). Germline lookup yields CDR1 SGHVS and CDR2 FQNEAQ. CDR3 length: 14 amino acids. V was shortened by 5 bases and J by 6 bases, with 11 bases between the two germline ends.

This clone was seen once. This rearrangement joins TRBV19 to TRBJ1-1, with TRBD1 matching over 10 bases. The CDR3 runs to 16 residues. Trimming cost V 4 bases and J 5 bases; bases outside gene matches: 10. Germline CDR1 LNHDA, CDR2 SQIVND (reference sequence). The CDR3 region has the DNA TGTGCCAGTAGTACTTGGACAGGGGGGATGGGAACTGAAGCTTTCTTT. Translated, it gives CASSTWTGGMGTEAFF.

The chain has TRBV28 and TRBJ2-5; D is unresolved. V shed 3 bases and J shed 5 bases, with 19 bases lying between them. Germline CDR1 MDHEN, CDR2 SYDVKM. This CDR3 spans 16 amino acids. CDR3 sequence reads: CASSFYGRGTWETQYF. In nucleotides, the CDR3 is TGTGCCAGCAGTTTTTATGGCCGCGGTACGTGGGAGACCCAGTACTTC.

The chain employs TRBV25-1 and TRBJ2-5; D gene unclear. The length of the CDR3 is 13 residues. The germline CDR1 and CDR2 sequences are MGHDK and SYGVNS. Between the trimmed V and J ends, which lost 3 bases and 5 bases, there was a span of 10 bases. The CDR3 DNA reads TGTGCCAGCAGTGAGTCACCGTTGGAGACCCAGTACTTC. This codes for CASSESPLETQYF.

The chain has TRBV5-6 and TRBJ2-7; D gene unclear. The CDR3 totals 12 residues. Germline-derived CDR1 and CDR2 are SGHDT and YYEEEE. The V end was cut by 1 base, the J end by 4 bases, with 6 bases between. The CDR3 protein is CASSLTEYEQYF. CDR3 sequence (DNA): TGTGCCAGCAGCTTGACGGAATACGAGCAGTACTTC. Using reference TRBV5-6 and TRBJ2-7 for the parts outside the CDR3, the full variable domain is DAGVTQSPTHLIKTRGQQVTLRCSPKSGHDTVSWYQQALGQGPQFIFQYYEEEERQRGNFPDRFSGHQFPNYSSELNVNALLLGDSALYLCASSLTEYEQYFGPGTRLTVT.

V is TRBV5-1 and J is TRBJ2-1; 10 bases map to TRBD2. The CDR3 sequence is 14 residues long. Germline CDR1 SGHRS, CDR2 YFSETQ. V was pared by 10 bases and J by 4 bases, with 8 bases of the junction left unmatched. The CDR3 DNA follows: TGCGCCTGCACCCTAGCGGGGGTATACAATGAGCAGTTCTTC. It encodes CACTLAGVYNEQFF.

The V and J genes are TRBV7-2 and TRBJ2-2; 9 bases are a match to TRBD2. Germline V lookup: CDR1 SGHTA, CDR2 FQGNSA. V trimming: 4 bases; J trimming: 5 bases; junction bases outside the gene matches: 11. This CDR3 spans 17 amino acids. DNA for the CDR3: TGTGCCAGCAGCTCCTCGATAGCGGGAGTGGGGACCGGGGAGCTGTTTTTT. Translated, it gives CASSSSIAGVGTGELFF.

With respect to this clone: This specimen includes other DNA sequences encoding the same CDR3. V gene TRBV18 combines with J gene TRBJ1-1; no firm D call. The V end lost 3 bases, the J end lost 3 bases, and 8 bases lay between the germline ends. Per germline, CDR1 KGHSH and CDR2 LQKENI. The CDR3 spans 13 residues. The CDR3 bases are TGTGCCAGCTCACCCGCCCAGGACACTGAAGCTTTCTTT. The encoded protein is CASSPAQDTEAFF.

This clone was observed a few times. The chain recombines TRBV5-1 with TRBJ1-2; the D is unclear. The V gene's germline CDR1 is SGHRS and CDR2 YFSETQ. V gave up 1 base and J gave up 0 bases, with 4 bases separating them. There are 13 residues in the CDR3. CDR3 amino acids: CASSLTANYGYTF. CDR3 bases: TGCGCCAGCAGCTTGACAGCTAACTATGGCTACACCTTC.

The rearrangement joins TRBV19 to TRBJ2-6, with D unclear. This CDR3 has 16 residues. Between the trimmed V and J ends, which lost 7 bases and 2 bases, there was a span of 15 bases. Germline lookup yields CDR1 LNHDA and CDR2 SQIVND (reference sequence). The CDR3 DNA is TGTGCCAGTAATAAGGGCCCGCCGGCTGGGGCCAACGTCCTGACTTTC. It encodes CASNKGPPAGANVLTF.

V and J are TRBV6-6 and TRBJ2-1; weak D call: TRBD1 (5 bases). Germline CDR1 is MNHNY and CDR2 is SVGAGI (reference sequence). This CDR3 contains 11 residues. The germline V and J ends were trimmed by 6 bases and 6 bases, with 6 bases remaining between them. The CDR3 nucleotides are TGTGCCAGCAGCCAGGGCAATGAGCAGTTCTTC. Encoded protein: CASSQGNEQFF.

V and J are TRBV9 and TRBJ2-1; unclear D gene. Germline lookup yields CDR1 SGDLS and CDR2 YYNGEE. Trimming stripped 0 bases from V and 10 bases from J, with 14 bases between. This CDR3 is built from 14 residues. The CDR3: CASSVAGGVGEQFF. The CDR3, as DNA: TGTGCCAGCAGCGTAGCTGGCGGCGTGGGGGAGCAGTTCTTC.

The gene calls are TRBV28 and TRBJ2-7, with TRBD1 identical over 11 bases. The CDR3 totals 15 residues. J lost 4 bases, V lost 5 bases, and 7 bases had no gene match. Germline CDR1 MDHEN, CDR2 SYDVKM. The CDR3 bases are TGTGCCAGCAGTACCGGACAGGGGGCTTTTTACGAGCAGTACTTC. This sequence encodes CASSTGQGAFYEQYF.

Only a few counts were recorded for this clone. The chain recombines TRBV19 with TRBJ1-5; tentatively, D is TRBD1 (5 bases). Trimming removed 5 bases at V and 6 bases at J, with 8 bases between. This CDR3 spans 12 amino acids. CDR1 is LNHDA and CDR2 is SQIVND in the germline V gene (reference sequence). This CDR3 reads CASSPGGQPQHF. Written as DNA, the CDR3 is TGTGCCAGTAGTCCGGGGGGTCAGCCCCAGCATTTT. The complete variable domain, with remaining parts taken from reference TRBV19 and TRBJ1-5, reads DGGITQSPKYLFRKEGQNVTLSCEQNLNHDAMYWYRQDPGQGLRLIYYSQIVNDFQKGDIAEGYSVSREKKESFPLTVTSAQKNPTAFYLCASSPGGQPQHFGDGTRLSIL.

The CDR3 loop is CASSESANEADTQYF. Here the CDR3 DNA reads TGCGCCAGCAGTGAGTCGGCAAACGAAGCAGATACGCAGTATTTT. The gene calls are TRBV10-1 and TRBJ2-3; D gene unclear. This CDR3 comprises 15 residues. Between the trimmed V and J ends, which lost 0 bases and 4 bases, there was a span of 11 bases. CDR1 and CDR2 from the germline V gene are WNHNN and SYGVQD (reference sequence).

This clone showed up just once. CDR3 DNA sequence: TGCAGCGCCCGCTTACGGGACGGGGAGGGCTACACCTTC. Amino acids: CSARLRDGEGYTF. The chain uses TRBV29-1 and TRBJ1-2; TRBD1 might be the D (5 bases). Germline assignment: CDR1 SQVTM and CDR2 ANQGSEA. CDR3 size: 13 residues. The V end lost 7 bases, the J end lost 8 bases, and 20 bases lay between the germline ends.

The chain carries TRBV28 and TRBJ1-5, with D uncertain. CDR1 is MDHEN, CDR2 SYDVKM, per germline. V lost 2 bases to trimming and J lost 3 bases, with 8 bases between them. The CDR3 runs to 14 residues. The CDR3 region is CASSLDADNQPQHF. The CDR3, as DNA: TGTGCCAGCAGTTTAGACGCCGACAATCAGCCCCAGCATTTT.

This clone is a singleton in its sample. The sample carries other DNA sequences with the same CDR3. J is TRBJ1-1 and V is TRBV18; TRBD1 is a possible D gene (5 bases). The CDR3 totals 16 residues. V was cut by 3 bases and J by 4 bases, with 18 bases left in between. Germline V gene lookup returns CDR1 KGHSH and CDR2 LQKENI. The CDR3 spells CASSPMGPEGFTEAFF. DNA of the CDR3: TGTGCCAGCTCACCCATGGGACCAGAAGGTTTCACTGAAGCTTTCTTT.

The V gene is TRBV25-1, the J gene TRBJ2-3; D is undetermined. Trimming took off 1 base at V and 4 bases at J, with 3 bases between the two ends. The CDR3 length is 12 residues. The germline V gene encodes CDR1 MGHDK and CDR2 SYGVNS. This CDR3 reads CASSESADTQYF. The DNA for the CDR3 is TGTGCCAGCAGTGAATCCGCAGATACGCAGTATTTT.